This T cell receptor beta chain was sequenced for a study of shared clonotypes between healthy human individuals. Study-wide results and caveats: Across a few donors, naive CD4 shared 5% to 5.5%, naive CD8 under 4%, memory CD4 over 2%, memory CD8 approximately 0.4%. Larger estimated richness was generally seen in naive subsets than in memory subsets. A reduction in generation probabilities was seen for non-shared clonotypes relative to those shared by all four donors.

The method was immunoSEQ multiplex PCR; TCRdb's version includes in-frame clones alone and lacks a portion of them. The repertoire consists of 2 million to 2.5 million clones, with almost 96% occurring once and the leading ten covering roughly 0.13%. This clone was found once. The antigen remains unidentified. The CDR3 extends over 12 amino acids. Germline CDR1 is MNHNS and CDR2 is SASEGT. Trimming took 4 bases from V and 1 from J, leaving 4 bases between them. This chain uses TRBV6-1 with TRBJ1-1; D remains unclear. Source material: naive CD4+ T cells sorted from blood. Subset denoted: CD45RA+ positively selected. The clonotype originates from a man aged 18-30 years in good health. The CDR3 is CASSVWNTEAFF. The CDR3 DNA reads as TGTGCCAGCAGTGTATGGAACACTGAAGCTTTCTTT.